Given below is one T cell receptor beta chain in context. Its antigen is undetermined. Trimming shortened V by 3 bases and J by 10 bases, and 12 bases separated the two germline ends. This CDR3 region has 13 residues. CDR1 and CDR2 from the germline V gene are PRHDT and FYEKMQ (reference sequence). The data belong to a study of shared clonotypes between healthy human individuals. At the level of the study: The donor pool was made up of a couple of women and a few men aged 18 to 49. Every donor yielded three CD4 naive, three CD4 memory, two CD8 naive and one CD8 memory plate. Findings of the study overall: Sampling included only blood; tissue repertoires likely differ.

Every immunoSEQ plate was one replicate of a subset's evenly spread DNA. The data were produced by immunoSEQ multiplex PCR, yet TCRdb's version contains in-frame clones alone and is incomplete. The repertoire includes 800,000 to 1,200,000 clones, around 78% of them detected once, and 0.5% to 0.6% sits in the top ten. The sequencing sample was made of memory CD4+ T cells from PBMCs. Subset given: CD45RA-negative fraction. This rearrangement joins TRBV13 to TRBJ1-4; D gene uncertain. The TCR originated in a man aged 18 to 35 in good health. Some clones in this sample may be carry-over from other donors' samples. For the CDR3, the DNA is TGTGCCAGCAGCTTTTCTGGGAAGGGAAAACTGTTTTTT. Protein: CASSFSGKGKLFF.